The 30 T cell receptor beta chains in this list originate from one sample, sequenced in a study of technical replicates of blood from several donors. Clones were read by immunoSEQ multiplex PCR, and TCRdb kept only the in-frame ones, dropping some. There are about 70,000 clones in the sample; approximately 98% occur only once, and around 0.22% lies in the top ten. The sequencing sample was made of T cells isolated from PBMCs. The receptors originated from a human donor in good health.

The chain combines TRBV28 with TRBJ2-5, with 10 bases aligning to TRBD1. V was clipped by 6 bases and J by 1 base; unmatched bases: 11. Per germline, CDR1 MDHEN and CDR2 SYDVKM. The CDR3 totals 17 residues. Written as DNA, the CDR3 is TGTGCCAGCAGCCTAATTGCCGGGACAGGGGTCCAAGAGACCCAGTACTTC. Translation: CASSLIAGTGVQETQYF.

The chain joins TRBV2 to TRBJ2-7, with 15 bases fitting TRBD2. There are 16 residues in the CDR3. Germline CDR1 reads SNHLY; CDR2 reads FYNNEI. The trim removed 5 bases at V and 4 bases at J, leaving 6 bases unmatched. The CDR3 DNA is TGTGCCAGCAGTTTTGCAGGACTAGCGGGAGGGTACGAGCAGTACTTC. Translated: CASSFAGLAGGYEQYF.

V is TRBV19 and J is TRBJ1-3; D unclear. Per the germline V gene, CDR1 is LNHDA and CDR2 is SQIVND (reference sequence). Trimming pared 5 bases from V and 0 bases from J, leaving 8 bases between. The CDR3 is 14 amino acids. CDR3 DNA sequence: TGTGCCAGTAGTCGGGGTCTCTCTGGAAACACCATATATTTT. It encodes CASSRGLSGNTIYF.

The CDR3 sequence: CASSEANRDQPQHF. The CDR3 DNA reads as TGTGCCAGCAGTGAAGCTAACCGAGATCAGCCCCAGCATTTT. The rearrangement uses TRBV6-1 and TRBJ1-5, with D hard to call. Germline CDR1 MNHNS, CDR2 SASEGT. There are 14 residues in the CDR3. Trimming stripped 0 bases from V and 5 bases from J, with 8 bases between.

This clone was seen just once. The rearrangement uses TRBV4-3 and TRBJ1-5, with TRBD1 identical over 7 bases. Trimming removed 0 bases from V and 3 bases from J; junction bases left unmatched: 11. Looked up from germline, CDR1 is LGHNA and CDR2 is YSLEER. This CDR3 has 18 residues. Here the CDR3 DNA reads TGCGCCAGCAGCCAAGACGCAGGGGGTTTTGGGAACAATCAGCCCCAGCATTTT. This sequence encodes CASSQDAGGFGNNQPQHF.

The gene calls are TRBV27 and TRBJ2-2; D remains unclear. Germline loops: CDR1 MNHEY, CDR2 SMNVEV (reference sequence). Deletions cut 2 bases from V and 7 bases from J, with 8 bases between. This CDR3 is built from 13 residues. The CDR3 region has the DNA TGTGCCAGCAGTTTAAGTATGCGCGGGGAGCTGTTTTTT. Its protein product is CASSLSMRGELFF.

The chain joins TRBV5-6 to TRBJ1-2; D possibly corresponds to TRBD1 (5 bases). The CDR3 has 13 amino acids. CDR1 SGHDT and CDR2 YYEEEE come from the germline V gene. Trimming took off 0 bases at V and 4 bases at J, with 7 bases between the two ends. The CDR3 loop reads CASSLGTTYGYTF. As DNA, the CDR3 is TGTGCCAGCAGCTTGGGGACAACCTATGGCTACACCTTC.

The rearrangement uses TRBV18 and TRBJ1-1; D gene ambiguous. Deletions cut 3 bases from V and 1 base from J, with 18 bases between. There are 17 residues in the CDR3. Germline lookup yields CDR1 KGHSH and CDR2 LQKENI. CDR3: CASSPSTFEYWNTEAFF. The CDR3 DNA reads as TGTGCCAGCTCACCTTCTACCTTTGAATATTGGAACACTGAAGCTTTCTTT. Supplemented by reference TRBV18 and TRBJ1-1, the full variable domain reads NAGVMQNPRHLVRRRGQEARLRCSPMKGHSHVYWYRQLPEEGLKFMVYLQKENIIDESGMPKERFSAEFPKEGPSILRIQQVVRGDSAAYFCASSPSTFEYWNTEAFFGQGTRLTVV.

The rearrangement joins TRBV6-5 to TRBJ1-2, with D possibly matching TRBD1 (6 bases). Germline V gene sequence: CDR1 MNHEY, CDR2 SVGAGI. This CDR3 region has 13 residues. Between the trimmed V and J ends, which lost 6 bases and 8 bases, there was a span of 16 bases. CDR3 sequence reads: CASRHREYEGYTF. The DNA of the CDR3 is TGTGCCAGCAGACACAGGGAATATGAGGGCTACACCTTC.

Details on this clone: A read error may account for a junction end that differs from germline. The CDR3: CASSQDRQETQYF. CDR3 nucleotide sequence: TGTGCTAGCAGCCAGGACAGGCAAGAGACCCAGTACTTC. This sequence joins TRBV7-7 and TRBJ2-5; 7 bases agree with TRBD1. CDR1 and CDR2 (germline): SSHAT, FNYEAQ (reference sequence). CDR3 size: 13 residues. The full variable domain, in which reference TRBV7-7 and TRBJ2-5 provide the parts outside the CDR3, is GAGVSQSPRYKVTKRGQDVTLRCDPISSHATLYWYQQALGQGPEFLTYFNYEAQPDKSGLPSDRFSAERPEGSISTLTIQRTEQRDSAMYRCASSQDRQETQYFGPGTRLLVL.

This clone showed up just once. The chain uses TRBV6-4 and TRBJ2-1; 14 bases fit TRBD2. The CDR3 is made up of 20 amino acids. Germline V gene lookup returns CDR1 MRHNA and CDR2 SNTAGT. Germline trimming cut 2 bases from V and 2 bases from J; bases unmatched to any gene: 11. CDR3 in DNA: TGTGCCAGCAGTGACACTAATCGGGGGACTAGCGGGAGACCCTACAATGAGCAGTTCTTC. It codes for CASSDTNRGTSGRPYNEQFF.

The chain combines TRBV6-4 with TRBJ2-3; a possible D gene is TRBD2 (6 bases). Germline CDR1 MRHNA, CDR2 SNTAGT. This CDR3 contains 14 residues. Trimming removed 5 bases at V and 1 base at J, with 10 bases between. CDR3 coding DNA: TGTGCCAGCAGTCGGGAGAGCGGCACAGATACGCAGTATTTT. It yields the protein CASSRESGTDTQYF.

This chain joins TRBV7-9 and TRBJ2-3, with TRBD2 identical over 7 bases. Trimming at V came to 1 base and at J to 0 bases, leaving 10 bases not matched to a gene. In germline, CDR1 is SEHNR, CDR2 FQNEAQ (reference sequence). The CDR3 loop spans 18 amino acids. DNA of the CDR3: TGTGCCAGCAGCTTAGGAGGATTAGCGGGTCAAAGCACAGATACGCAGTATTTT. As protein: CASSLGGLAGQSTDTQYF. The entire variable domain, with the rest obtained from reference TRBV7-9 and TRBJ2-3, is as follows: DTGVSQNPRHKITKRGQNVTFRCDPISEHNRLYWYRQTLGQGPEFLTYFQNEAQLEKSRLLSDRFSAERPKGSFSTLEIQRTEQGDSAMYLCASSLGGLAGQSTDTQYFGPGTRLTVL.

The CDR3 DNA is TGTGCCATCAGTGAGGGACAGGGGTCTGAAGCTTTCTTT. Translating it yields CAISEGQGSEAFF. J is TRBJ1-1 and V is TRBV10-3, with 9 bases matching TRBD1. CDR3 length: 13 residues. V trimming: 2 bases; J trimming: 6 bases; junction bases outside the gene matches: 1. The V gene's germline CDR1 is ENHRY and CDR2 SYGVKD.

V and J are TRBV5-1 and TRBJ2-3, with D possibly matching TRBD2 (7 bases). The CDR3 consists of 14 residues. Germline V gives CDR1 SGHRS, CDR2 YFSETQ. V was shortened by 7 bases and J by 3 bases, with 15 bases between the two germline ends. The CDR3 sequence is CASLRGLGTDTQYF. Written as DNA, the CDR3 is TGCGCCAGCTTGCGGGGGCTCGGGACAGATACGCAGTATTTT.

CDR3 DNA sequence: TGTGCCAGCAGTGGAGAAAGCGGAAGCTCCTACGAGCAGTACTTC. This sequence encodes CASSGESGSSYEQYF. This rearrangement joins TRBV2 to TRBJ2-7; weak D call: TRBD2 (5 bases). This CDR3 has 15 amino acids. V lost 4 bases and J lost 0, with 13 bases in between. CDR1 is SNHLY and CDR2 is FYNNEI in the germline V gene.

The chain employs TRBV5-8 and TRBJ2-5, with TRBD1 identical over 7 bases. Germline-derived CDR1 and CDR2 are SGHTS and YDEGEE. The J segment lost 6 bases and the V segment lost 3 bases, leaving 8 bases of the junction unmatched. CDR3 length: 14 amino acids. CDR3 bases: TGTGCCAGCAGCTCCCAACTACAGGGGAAGACCCAGTACTTC. It yields the protein CASSSQLQGKTQYF.

The gene calls are TRBV5-1 and TRBJ2-5; 8 bases match TRBD2. The CDR3 loop spans 14 amino acids. V lost 3 bases, J lost 4 bases, and 5 bases stayed unmatched. CDR1 SGHRS and CDR2 YFSETQ come from the germline V gene. CDR3 region: CASSSSGSTETQYF. The CDR3 DNA follows: TGCGCCAGCAGCTCGAGCGGGAGTACAGAGACCCAGTACTTC.

The J gene is TRBJ1-5, the V gene TRBV28, with 8 positions matching TRBD1. V trimming: 3 bases; J trimming: 7 bases; junction bases outside the gene matches: 5. The CDR3 extends over 14 amino acids. Germline values: CDR1 MDHEN, CDR2 SYDVKM. The CDR3 coding sequence is TGTGCCAGCAGTTTCAGGACAGGGAACCAGCCCCAGCATTTT. Translation gives CASSFRTGNQPQHF.

CDR3: CASSVGGSKEQFF. Here the CDR3 DNA reads TGTGCCAGCAGCGTAGGCGGGAGTAAGGAGCAGTTCTTC. V and J are TRBV9 and TRBJ2-1, with 7 bases fitting TRBD2. Germline V gene data show CDR1 as SGDLS and CDR2 as YYNGEE. The trim removed 0 bases at V and 10 bases at J, leaving 4 bases unmatched. This CDR3 comprises 13 residues. Complete variable domain (other parts from reference TRBV9 and TRBJ2-1): DSGVTQTPKHLITATGQRVTLRCSPRSGDLSVYWYQQSLDQGLQFLIQYYNGEERAKGNILERFSAQQFPDLHSELNLSSLELGDSALYFCASSVGGSKEQFFGPGTRLTVL.

In DNA form, the CDR3 reads TGTGCCAGTACGGAGGGGGACAGGGACCACACTGAAGCTTTCTTT. It is translated as CASTEGDRDHTEAFF. The chain links TRBV19 to TRBJ1-1; 9 bases map to TRBD1. J was trimmed by 3 bases and V by 7 bases; bases with no gene match: 9. Germline V gene sequence: CDR1 LNHDA, CDR2 SQIVND (reference sequence). This CDR3 region has 15 residues.

The chain carries TRBV4-1 and TRBJ2-1; 8 nucleotides match TRBD1. The junction had 2 bases not matched to a gene; V was cut back by 0 bases and J by 7 bases. The CDR3 loop spans 14 amino acids. The germline CDR1 and CDR2 sequences are MGHRA and YSYEKL. The CDR3 coding sequence is TGCGCCAGCAGCCAAGAGAACAGGGGGAATGAGCAGTTCTTC. It encodes CASSQENRGNEQFF.

The chain is built from TRBV28 and TRBJ1-2, with a possible D match to TRBD1 (6 bases). This CDR3 spans 16 amino acids. In germline, CDR1 is MDHEN, CDR2 SYDVKM. Trimming removed 5 bases at V and 3 bases at J, with 19 bases between. This CDR3 is CASSANRARGYYGYTF. The CDR3 DNA reads as TGTGCCAGCAGTGCGAACAGGGCCCGCGGTTACTATGGCTACACCTTC.

The CDR3 DNA reads as TGCGCCAGCAGCCTGGGGGCGGGAGCCTATCAGTACAATGAGCAGTTCTTC. It encodes CASSLGAGAYQYNEQFF. The chain links TRBV5-1 to TRBJ2-1; tentatively, D is TRBD2 (7 bases). V lost 4 bases and J 4 bases, leaving 21 bases between the germline ends. The CDR3 is 17 residues long. Germline V lookup: CDR1 SGHRS, CDR2 YFSETQ.

The genes are TRBV5-1 and TRBJ1-2; TRBD1 aligns across 9 bases. This CDR3 spans 13 amino acids. The ends lost 5 bases at V and 6 bases at J; junction bases unmatched: 5. Germline CDR1 and CDR2: SGHRS and YFSETQ. DNA of the CDR3: TGCGCCAGCAGGTCTACAGGGGGCGATGGCTACACCTTC. Protein product: CASRSTGGDGYTF. The variable domain in full, completed from reference TRBV5-1 and TRBJ1-2, reads KAGVTQTPRYLIKTRGQQVTLSCSPISGHRSVSWYQQTPGQGLQFLFEYFSETQRNKGNFPGRFSGRQFSNSRSEMNVSTLELGDSALYLCASRSTGGDGYTFGSGTRLTVV.

The rearrangement joins TRBV4-3 to TRBJ2-7, with 8 bases lining up with TRBD2. This CDR3 is built from 16 residues. CDR1 LGHNA and CDR2 YSLEER come from the germline V gene. Germline trimming cut 1 base from V and 6 bases from J; bases unmatched to any gene: 11. CDR3 bases: TGCGCCAGCAGCCAAGTGGGGGCTCGGGGGGGCCGCGAGCAGTACTTC. As protein: CASSQVGARGGREQYF.

This clone came up once. The chain has TRBV30 and TRBJ2-4; 13 positions agree with TRBD2. V lost 2 bases and J lost 4; bases outside the gene matches: 17. The CDR3 is made up of 20 amino acids. From germline, CDR1 is GTSNPN and CDR2 SVGIG (reference sequence). CDR3 residues: CAWSFQRTSGSGGSKNIQYF. CDR3 DNA: TGTGCCTGGAGTTTCCAGCGGACTAGCGGGAGCGGGGGTTCAAAAAACATTCAGTACTTC.

The rearrangement links TRBV10-2 to TRBJ1-1; TRBD1 agrees at 8 bases. Germline V lookup: CDR1 WSHSY, CDR2 SAAADI. CDR3 length equals 16 residues. V lost 0 bases to trimming and J lost 1 base; unmatched junction nucleotides: 4. The CDR3 DNA follows: TGCGCCAGCAGTGAGTCCTCAGGGGGCCCGAACACTGAAGCTTTCTTT. Translated: CASSESSGGPNTEAFF.

The chain joins TRBV14 to TRBJ2-1; 9 bases are shared with TRBD1. The CDR3 runs 13 residues. Germline V gene sequence: CDR1 SGHDN, CDR2 FVKESK. After removal of 7 bases from V and 6 bases from J, the junction contained 4 bases not matched to a gene. The CDR3 here is CASKGQGANEQFF. For the CDR3, the DNA is TGTGCCAGCAAGGGACAGGGTGCCAATGAGCAGTTCTTC.

The rearrangement joins TRBV28 to TRBJ1-5, with D unclear. Germline V gene data show CDR1 as MDHEN and CDR2 as SYDVKM. V lost 2 bases and J 11 bases, leaving 7 bases between the germline ends. The CDR3 has 11 amino acids. CDR3 region: CASSLQETQHF. The CDR3 bases are TGTGCCAGCAGTTTACAGGAAACCCAGCATTTT.